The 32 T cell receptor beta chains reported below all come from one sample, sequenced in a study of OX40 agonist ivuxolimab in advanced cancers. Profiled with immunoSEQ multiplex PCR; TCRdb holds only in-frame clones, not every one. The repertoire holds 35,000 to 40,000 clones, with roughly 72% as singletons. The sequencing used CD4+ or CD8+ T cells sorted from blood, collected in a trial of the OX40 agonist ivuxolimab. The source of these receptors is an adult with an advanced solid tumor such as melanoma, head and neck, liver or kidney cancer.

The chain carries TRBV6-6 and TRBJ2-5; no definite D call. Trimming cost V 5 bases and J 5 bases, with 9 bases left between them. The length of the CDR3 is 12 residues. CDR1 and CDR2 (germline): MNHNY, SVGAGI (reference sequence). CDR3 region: CASSLGWETQYF. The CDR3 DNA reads TGTGCCAGCAGTCTCGGTTGGGAGACCCAGTACTTC.

The CDR3 spells CASSLAYPSTGNTIYF. DNA for the CDR3: TGTGCCAGCAGCTTGGCCTACCCTTCTACGGGAAACACCATATATTTT. This chain links TRBV5-6 with TRBJ1-3; no definite D call. Trimming took 0 bases from V and 4 from J, leaving 14 bases between them. Germline CDR1 is SGHDT and CDR2 is YYEEEE. This CDR3 has 16 residues. Together with reference TRBV5-6 and TRBJ1-3, the CDR3 gives the full variable domain: DAGVTQSPTHLIKTRGQQVTLRCSPKSGHDTVSWYQQALGQGPQFIFQYYEEEERQRGNFPDRFSGHQFPNYSSELNVNALLLGDSALYLCASSLAYPSTGNTIYFGEGSWLTVV.

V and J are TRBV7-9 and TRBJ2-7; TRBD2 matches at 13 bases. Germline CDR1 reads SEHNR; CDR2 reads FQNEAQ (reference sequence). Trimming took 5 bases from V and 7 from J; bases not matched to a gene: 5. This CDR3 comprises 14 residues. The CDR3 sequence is CASSRLAGGEEQYF. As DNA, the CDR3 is TGTGCCAGCAGCCGACTAGCGGGGGGTGAAGAGCAGTACTTC.

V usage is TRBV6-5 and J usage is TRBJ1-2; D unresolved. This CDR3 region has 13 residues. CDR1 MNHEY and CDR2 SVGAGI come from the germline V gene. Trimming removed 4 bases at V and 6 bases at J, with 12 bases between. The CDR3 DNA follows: TGTGCCAGCAGTTTCGGACTAACCGATGGCTACACCTTC. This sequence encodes CASSFGLTDGYTF.

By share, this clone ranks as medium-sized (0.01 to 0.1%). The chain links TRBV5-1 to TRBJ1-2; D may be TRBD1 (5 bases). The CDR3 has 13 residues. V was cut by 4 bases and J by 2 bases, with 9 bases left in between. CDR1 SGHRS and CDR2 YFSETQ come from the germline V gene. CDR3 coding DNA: TGCGCCAGCAGCCCGGAGGGGAACTATGGCTACACCTTC. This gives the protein CASSPEGNYGYTF.

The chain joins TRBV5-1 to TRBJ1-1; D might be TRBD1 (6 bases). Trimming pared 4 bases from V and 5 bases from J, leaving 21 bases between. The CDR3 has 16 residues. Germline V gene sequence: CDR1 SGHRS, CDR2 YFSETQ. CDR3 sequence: CASSKTLYREGTEAFF. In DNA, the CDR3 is TGCGCCAGCAGCAAAACGCTATACAGGGAGGGGACTGAAGCTTTCTTT.

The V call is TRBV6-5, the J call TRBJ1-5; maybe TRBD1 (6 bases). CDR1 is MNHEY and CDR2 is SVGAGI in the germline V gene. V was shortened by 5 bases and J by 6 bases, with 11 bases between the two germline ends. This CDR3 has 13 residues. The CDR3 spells CASSLQQGQPQHF. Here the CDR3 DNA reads TGTGCCAGCAGTCTCCAACAGGGTCAGCCCCAGCATTTT.

The CDR3, as DNA: TGTGCCAGCAGCCAAGCGCAACCCTACACAGATACGCAGTATTTT. Translated: CASSQAQPYTDTQYF. The rearrangement links TRBV4-2 to TRBJ2-3, with D unclear. Germline loops: CDR1 LGHNA, CDR2 YNFKEQ. V lost 1 base, J lost 2 bases, and 10 bases lay in between. The CDR3 totals 15 residues.

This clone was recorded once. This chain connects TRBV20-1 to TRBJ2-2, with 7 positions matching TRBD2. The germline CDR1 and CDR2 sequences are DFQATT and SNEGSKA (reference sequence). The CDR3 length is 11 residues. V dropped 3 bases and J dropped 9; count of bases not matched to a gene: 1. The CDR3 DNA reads TGCAGTGCTAGGGGGGGGAGGGAGCTGTTTTTT. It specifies CSARGGRELFF.

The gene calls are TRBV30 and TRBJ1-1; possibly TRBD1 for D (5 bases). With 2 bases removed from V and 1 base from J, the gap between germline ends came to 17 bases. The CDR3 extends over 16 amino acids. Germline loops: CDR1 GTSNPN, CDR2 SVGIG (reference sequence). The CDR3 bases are TGTGCCTGGAGTTCGGCAGCACGAGGGACGAACACTGAAGCTTTCTTT. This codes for CAWSSAARGTNTEAFF.

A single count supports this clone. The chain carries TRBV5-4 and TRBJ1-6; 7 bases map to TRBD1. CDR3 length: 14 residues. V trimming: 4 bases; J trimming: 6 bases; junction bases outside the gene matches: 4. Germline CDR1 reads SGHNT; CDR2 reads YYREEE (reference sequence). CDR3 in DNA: TGTGCCAGCAGCCCCGGGACAGCTAATTCACCCCTCCACTTT. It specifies CASSPGTANSPLHF.

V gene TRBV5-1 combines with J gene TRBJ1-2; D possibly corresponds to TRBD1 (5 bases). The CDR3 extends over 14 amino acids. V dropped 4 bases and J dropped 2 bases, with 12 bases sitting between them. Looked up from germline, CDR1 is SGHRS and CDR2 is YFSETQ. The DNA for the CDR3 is TGCGCCAGCAGCCCAGGAGGGGTAAACTATGGCTACACCTTC. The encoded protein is CASSPGGVNYGYTF. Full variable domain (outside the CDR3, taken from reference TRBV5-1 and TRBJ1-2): KAGVTQTPRYLIKTRGQQVTLSCSPISGHRSVSWYQQTPGQGLQFLFEYFSETQRNKGNFPGRFSGRQFSNSRSEMNVSTLELGDSALYLCASSPGGVNYGYTFGSGTRLTVV.

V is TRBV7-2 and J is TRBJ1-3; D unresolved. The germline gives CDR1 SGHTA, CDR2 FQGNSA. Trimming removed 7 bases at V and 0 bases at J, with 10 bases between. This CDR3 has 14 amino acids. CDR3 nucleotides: TGTGCCAGCACCAACGGCCTCTCTGGAAACACCATATATTTT. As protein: CASTNGLSGNTIYF.

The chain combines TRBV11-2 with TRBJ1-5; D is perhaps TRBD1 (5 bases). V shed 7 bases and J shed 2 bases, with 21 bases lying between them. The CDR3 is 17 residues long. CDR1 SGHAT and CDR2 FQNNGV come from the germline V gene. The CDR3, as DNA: TGTGCCAGCACCCCTACGGTCCGACAGTTCGGCAATCAGCCCCAGCATTTT. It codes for CASTPTVRQFGNQPQHF.

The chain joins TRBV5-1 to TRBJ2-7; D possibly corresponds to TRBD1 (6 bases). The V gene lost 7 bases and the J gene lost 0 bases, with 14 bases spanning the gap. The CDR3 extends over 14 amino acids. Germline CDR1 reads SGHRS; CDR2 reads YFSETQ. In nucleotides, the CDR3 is TGCGCCAGCGGGGACACAGCGAGCTCCTACGAGCAGTACTTC. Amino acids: CASGDTASSYEQYF.

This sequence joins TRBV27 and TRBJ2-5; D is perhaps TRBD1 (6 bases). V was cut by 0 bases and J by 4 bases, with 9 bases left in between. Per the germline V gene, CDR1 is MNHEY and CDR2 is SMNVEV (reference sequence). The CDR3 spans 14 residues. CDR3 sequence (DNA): TGTGCCAGCAGTTTATCGGGGGCTCGAGAGACCCAGTACTTC. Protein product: CASSLSGARETQYF.

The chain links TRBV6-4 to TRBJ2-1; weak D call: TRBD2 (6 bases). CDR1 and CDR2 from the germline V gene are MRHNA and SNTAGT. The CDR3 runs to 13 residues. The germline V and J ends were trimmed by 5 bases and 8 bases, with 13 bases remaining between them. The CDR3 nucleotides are TGTGCCAGCAGTAGGGACTCCATCTATGAGCAGTTCTTC. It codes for CASSRDSIYEQFF.

CDR3 DNA sequence: TGTGCCAGCAGCTCTATCAGGGAAGGGGAGCAGTTCTTC. Amino acid sequence: CASSSIREGEQFF. The chain links TRBV11-2 to TRBJ2-1; D perhaps matches TRBD1 (5 bases). This CDR3 region has 13 residues. Germline V CDR1 and CDR2: SGHAT, FQNNGV. V dropped 4 bases and J dropped 10 bases, with 14 bases sitting between them.

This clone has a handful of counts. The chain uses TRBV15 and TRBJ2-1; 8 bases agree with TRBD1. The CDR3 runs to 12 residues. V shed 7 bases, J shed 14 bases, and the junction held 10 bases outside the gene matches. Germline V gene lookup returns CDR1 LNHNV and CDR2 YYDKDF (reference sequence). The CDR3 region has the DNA TGTGCCACCACCCCCTTGACAGGGGTGGAGTTCTTC. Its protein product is CATTPLTGVEFF.

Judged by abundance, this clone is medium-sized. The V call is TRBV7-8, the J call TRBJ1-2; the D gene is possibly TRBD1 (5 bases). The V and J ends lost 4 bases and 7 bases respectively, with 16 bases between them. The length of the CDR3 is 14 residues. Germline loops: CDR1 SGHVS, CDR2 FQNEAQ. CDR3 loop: CASSSDKNAGGYTF. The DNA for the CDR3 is TGTGCCAGCAGCTCGGACAAGAATGCCGGTGGCTACACCTTC.

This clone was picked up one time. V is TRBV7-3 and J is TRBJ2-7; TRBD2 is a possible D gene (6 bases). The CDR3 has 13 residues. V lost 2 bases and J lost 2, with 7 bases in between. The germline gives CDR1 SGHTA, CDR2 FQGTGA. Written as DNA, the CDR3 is TGTGCCAGCAGCTTAGAGCGGGCCTACGAGCAGTACTTC. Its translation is CASSLERAYEQYF.

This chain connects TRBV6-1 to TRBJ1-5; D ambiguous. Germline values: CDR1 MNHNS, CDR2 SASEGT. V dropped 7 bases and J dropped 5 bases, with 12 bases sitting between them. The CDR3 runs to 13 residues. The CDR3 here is CASTREGDQPQHF. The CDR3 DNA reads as TGTGCCAGCACCCGGGAAGGAGATCAGCCCCAGCATTTT.

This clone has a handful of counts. In DNA form, the CDR3 reads TGCGCCAGCAGCCACCGGGTGGACAGGAACACCGGGGAGCTGTTTTTT. Translation gives CASSHRVDRNTGELFF. The rearrangement joins TRBV4-1 to TRBJ2-2, with D perhaps TRBD1 (6 bases). This CDR3 is 16 amino acids long. Trimming left V 3 bases short and J 1 base short, with 12 bases between. CDR1 and CDR2 (germline): MGHRA, YSYEKL.

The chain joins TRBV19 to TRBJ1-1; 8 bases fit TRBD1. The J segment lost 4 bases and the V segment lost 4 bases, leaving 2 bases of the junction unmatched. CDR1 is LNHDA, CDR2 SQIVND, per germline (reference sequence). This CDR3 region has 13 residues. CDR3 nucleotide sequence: TGTGCCAGTAGTAGACAGGGGATCACTGAAGCTTTCTTT. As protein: CASSRQGITEAFF.

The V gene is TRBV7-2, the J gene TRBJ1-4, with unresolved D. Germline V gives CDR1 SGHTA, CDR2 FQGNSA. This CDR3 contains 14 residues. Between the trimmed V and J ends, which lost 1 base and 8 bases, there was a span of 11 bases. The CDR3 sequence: CASSLGSRNEKLFF. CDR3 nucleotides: TGTGCCAGCAGCTTAGGATCCCGAAACGAAAAACTGTTTTTT.

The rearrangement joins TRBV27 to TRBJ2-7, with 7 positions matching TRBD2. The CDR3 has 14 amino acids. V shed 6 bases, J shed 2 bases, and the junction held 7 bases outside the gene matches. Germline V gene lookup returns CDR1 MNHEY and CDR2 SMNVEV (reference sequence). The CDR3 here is CASRYREVAYEQYF. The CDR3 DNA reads TGTGCCAGCAGATACCGGGAGGTCGCCTACGAGCAGTACTTC.

The CDR3 region has the DNA TGTGCCAGCAGTGAATGGACAGGGGACTCACCCCTCCACTTT. Its translation is CASSEWTGDSPLHF. The chain employs TRBV2 and TRBJ1-6; TRBD1 matches 9 bases. V lost 2 bases, J lost 10 bases, and 3 bases stayed unmatched. Germline values: CDR1 SNHLY, CDR2 FYNNEI. The CDR3 runs to 14 residues.

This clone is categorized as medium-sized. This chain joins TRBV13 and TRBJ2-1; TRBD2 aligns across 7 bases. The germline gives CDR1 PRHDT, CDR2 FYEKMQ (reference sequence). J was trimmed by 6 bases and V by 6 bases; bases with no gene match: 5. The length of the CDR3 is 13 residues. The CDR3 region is CASRESGVNEQFF. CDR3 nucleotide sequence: TGTGCCAGCAGGGAAAGCGGGGTCAATGAGCAGTTCTTC.

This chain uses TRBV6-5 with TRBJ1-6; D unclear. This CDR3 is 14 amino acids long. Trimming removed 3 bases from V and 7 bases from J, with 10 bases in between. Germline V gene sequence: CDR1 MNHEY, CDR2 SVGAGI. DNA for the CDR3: TGTGCCAGCAGTTATCGACGGGGAAATTCACCCCTCCACTTT. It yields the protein CASSYRRGNSPLHF.

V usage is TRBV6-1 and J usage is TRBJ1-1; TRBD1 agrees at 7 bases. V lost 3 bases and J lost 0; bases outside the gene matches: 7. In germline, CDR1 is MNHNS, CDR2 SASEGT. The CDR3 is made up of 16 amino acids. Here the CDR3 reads CASSEGTVNMNTEAFF. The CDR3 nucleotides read TGTGCCAGCAGTGAGGGGACAGTCAACATGAACACTGAAGCTTTCTTT.

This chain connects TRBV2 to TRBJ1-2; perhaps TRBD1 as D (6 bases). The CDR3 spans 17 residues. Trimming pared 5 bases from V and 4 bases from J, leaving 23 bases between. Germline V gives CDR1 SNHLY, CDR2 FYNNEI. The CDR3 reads CASSYLSAGHQIYGYTF. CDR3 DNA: TGTGCCAGCAGTTATCTTTCCGCGGGACACCAAATCTATGGCTACACCTTC. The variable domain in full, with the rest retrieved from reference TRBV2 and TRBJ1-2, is EPEVTQTPSHQVTQMGQEVILRCVPISNHLYFYWYRQILGQKVEFLVSFYNNEISEKSEIFDDQFSVERPDGSNFTLKIRSTKLEDSAMYFCASSYLSAGHQIYGYTFGSGTRLTVV.

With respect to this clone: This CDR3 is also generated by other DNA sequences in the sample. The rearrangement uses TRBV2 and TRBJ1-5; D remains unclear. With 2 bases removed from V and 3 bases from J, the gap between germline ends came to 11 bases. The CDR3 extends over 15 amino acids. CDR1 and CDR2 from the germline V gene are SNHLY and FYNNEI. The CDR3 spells CASSEHSLTNQPQHF. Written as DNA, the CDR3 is TGTGCCAGCAGTGAACACTCACTTACCAATCAGCCCCAGCATTTT. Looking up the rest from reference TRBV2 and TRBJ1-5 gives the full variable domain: EPEVTQTPSHQVTQMGQEVILRCVPISNHLYFYWYRQILGQKVEFLVSFYNNEISEKSEIFDDQFSVERPDGSNFTLKIRSTKLEDSAMYFCASSEHSLTNQPQHFGDGTRLSIL.